A single sample is the source of the 25 T cell receptor beta chains below, sequenced in a study of CD4+ T cells in melanoma. Here immunoSEQ multiplex PCR was the method, and the copy in TCRdb shows in-frame clones only, minus some. In the table there are about 10,000 clones, about 78% of which are singletons. Sequenced sample: tumor tissue. The receptors here all came from a human donor with melanoma.

The chain links TRBV7-9 to TRBJ2-2, with D hard to call. Germline V gene sequence: CDR1 SEHNR, CDR2 FQNEAQ (reference sequence). V lost 1 base and J lost 4, with 4 bases in between. The CDR3 runs 13 residues. CDR3 residues: CASSLVSTGELFF. The DNA for the CDR3 is TGTGCCAGCAGCTTAGTCAGCACCGGGGAGCTGTTTTTT.

This clone was observed a few times. The rearrangement joins TRBV5-1 to TRBJ2-5; perhaps TRBD1 as D (6 bases). The V and J ends lost 4 bases and 4 bases respectively, with 17 bases between them. CDR3 length: 15 residues. The germline V gene has CDR1 SGHRS and CDR2 YFSETQ. Here the CDR3 reads CASSAATGRGETQYF. DNA for the CDR3: TGCGCCAGCAGCGCCGCGACAGGACGGGGAGAGACCCAGTACTTC.

This chain connects TRBV7-6 to TRBJ1-6; 7 bases are a match to TRBD1. Trimming removed 1 base from V and 6 bases from J; junction bases left unmatched: 6. This CDR3 has 16 residues. Germline V lookup: CDR1 SGHVS, CDR2 FNYEAQ. The CDR3 sequence is CASSLEADRSNSPLHF. For the CDR3, the DNA is TGTGCCAGCAGCTTAGAAGCGGACAGGTCTAATTCACCCCTCCACTTT.

This clone was observed a few times. The J gene is TRBJ2-2, the V gene TRBV7-3; D gene unclear. Trimming took 5 bases from V and 5 from J, leaving 15 bases between them. Germline lookup yields CDR1 SGHTA and CDR2 FQGTGA. The CDR3 is made up of 15 amino acids. The CDR3 coding sequence is TGTGCCAGCAGCCCAGAAATTGCTGGGACCGGGGAGCTGTTTTTT. Protein: CASSPEIAGTGELFF. The full variable domain, rest sourced from reference TRBV7-3 and TRBJ2-2, is GAGVSQTPSNKVTEKGKYVELRCDPISGHTALYWYRQSLGQGPEFLIYFQGTGAADDSGLPNDRFFAVRPEGSVSTLKIQRTERGDSAVYLCASSPEIAGTGELFFGEGSRLTVL.

This clone turned up a few times. The gene calls are TRBV11-1 and TRBJ2-7, with D possibly TRBD2 on 5 matching bases. The germline V and J ends were trimmed by 5 bases and 6 bases, with 20 bases remaining between them. Germline-derived CDR1 and CDR2 are SGHAT and FQDESV (reference sequence). This CDR3 comprises 15 residues. This CDR3 reads CASSGPGGSTGEQYF. CDR3 in DNA: TGTGCCAGCAGCGGGCCAGGTGGGAGTACGGGCGAGCAGTACTTC.

This chain uses TRBV5-4 with TRBJ1-2; D gene unclear. Trimming removed 1 base from V and 7 bases from J, with 8 bases in between. The CDR3 is 12 amino acids. Per the germline V gene, CDR1 is SGHNT and CDR2 is YYREEE (reference sequence). CDR3 region: CASSLLGGGYTF. CDR3 sequence (DNA): TGTGCCAGCAGCTTGCTGGGCGGTGGCTACACCTTC.

This chain links TRBV12-5 with TRBJ2-7; 7 bases fit TRBD1. The J segment lost 2 bases and the V segment lost 6 bases, leaving 13 bases of the junction unmatched. Germline CDR1 LGHNT, CDR2 FRNRAP. The CDR3 has 16 amino acids. For the CDR3, the DNA is TGTGCTAGTGGCCGTGGAGGAGACAGGGCAGCCTACGAGCAGTACTTC. It yields the protein CASGRGGDRAAYEQYF.

The chain employs TRBV9 and TRBJ2-5; the D gene is possibly TRBD2 (5 bases). This CDR3 comprises 14 residues. Deletions cut 1 base from V and 5 bases from J, with 12 bases between. Germline V gives CDR1 SGDLS, CDR2 YYNGEE. CDR3 protein: CASSVTSGSETQYF. Written as DNA, the CDR3 is TGTGCCAGCAGCGTAACTAGTGGGAGTGAGACCCAGTACTTC.

This clone ranks as medium-sized. Distinct nucleotide sequences in the sample also encode this CDR3. This rearrangement joins TRBV4-1 to TRBJ2-5, with a possible D match to TRBD2 (7 bases). Germline V gives CDR1 MGHRA, CDR2 YSYEKL. The V and J ends lost 0 bases and 4 bases respectively, with 12 bases between them. The CDR3 runs 15 residues. CDR3 DNA sequence: TGCGCCAGCAGCCAAGACGGAGGGGGGGCAGAGACCCAGTACTTC. Translated: CASSQDGGGAETQYF.

This chain joins TRBV9 and TRBJ2-1; D might be TRBD1 (6 bases). Germline CDR1 and CDR2: SGDLS and YYNGEE. The CDR3 runs to 15 residues. Trimming took 0 bases from V and 6 from J, leaving 13 bases between them. The CDR3 coding sequence is TGTGCCAGCAGCGTAGGGGGGCGGACGAGCAATGAGCAGTTCTTC. It specifies CASSVGGRTSNEQFF.

The V call is TRBV7-6, the J call TRBJ1-6; D call uncertain. The CDR3 runs to 13 residues. Trimming stripped 1 base from V and 7 bases from J, with 5 bases between. CDR1 SGHVS and CDR2 FNYEAQ come from the germline V gene. The CDR3 DNA follows: TGTGCCAGCAGCTTAGGCCCCAATTCACCCCTCCACTTT. Protein product: CASSLGPNSPLHF.

This clone was detected only a few times. The rearrangement uses TRBV7-2 and TRBJ2-7; TRBD2 matches at 8 bases. V shed 5 bases and J 2 bases; nucleotides not matched to a gene: 5. The CDR3 extends over 14 amino acids. CDR1 SGHTA and CDR2 FQGNSA come from the germline V gene. CDR3 region: CASSPGGTPYEQYF. CDR3 DNA sequence: TGTGCCAGCAGCCCGGGGGGGACACCCTACGAGCAGTACTTC.

The chain employs TRBV7-8 and TRBJ2-7; D ambiguous. Trimming took off 5 bases at V and 6 bases at J, with 17 bases between the two ends. CDR1 is SGHVS, CDR2 FQNEAQ, per germline. The CDR3 consists of 14 residues. The CDR3 spells CASSIGYPLGEQYF. CDR3 nucleotides: TGTGCCAGCAGCATAGGCTATCCCCTCGGCGAGCAGTACTTC.

In the case of this clone: A junction end diverges from the germline sequence, so it may reflect a read error. This rearrangement joins TRBV5-1 to TRBJ2-7, with a possible D match to TRBD2 (6 bases). The germline gives CDR1 SGHRS, CDR2 YFSETQ. This CDR3 comprises 14 residues. The CDR3 here is CASGWAESPYEQYF. CDR3 bases: TGTGCCAGCGGGTGGGCCGAGAGCCCCTACGAGCAGTACTTC.

The genes are TRBV6-1 and TRBJ2-1, with 14 bases lining up with TRBD2. The CDR3 consists of 15 residues. Germline V gene data show CDR1 as MNHNS and CDR2 as SASEGT. The V segment lost 6 bases and the J segment 7 bases; nucleotides outside the gene matches: 5. The CDR3 bases are TGTGCCAGCAGCCAGACTAGCGGGGGGGCGAATGAGCAGTTCTTC. It translates to CASSQTSGGANEQFF.

The chain carries TRBV7-9 and TRBJ1-1; D remains unclear. V lost 5 bases, J lost 9 bases, and 7 bases lay in between. CDR3 length: 10 amino acids. CDR1 and CDR2 (germline): SEHNR, FQNEAQ (reference sequence). The CDR3 reads CASSEQQAFF. The CDR3 DNA reads TGTGCCAGCAGCGAACAGCAAGCTTTCTTT.

The genes are TRBV27 and TRBJ1-2, with 8 bases fitting TRBD1. CDR1 is MNHEY, CDR2 SMNVEV, per germline (reference sequence). The CDR3 is made up of 14 amino acids. Trimming removed 4 bases from V and 3 bases from J; junction bases left unmatched: 4. Here the CDR3 reads CASSSLGQDYGYTF. Written as DNA, the CDR3 is TGTGCCAGCAGTTCTCTGGGACAGGACTATGGCTACACCTTC.

The chain has TRBV5-8 and TRBJ2-6; D might be TRBD2 (5 bases). Germline CDR1 reads SGHTS; CDR2 reads YDEGEE. With 6 bases removed from V and 0 bases from J, the gap between germline ends came to 16 bases. The CDR3 covers 17 residues. The CDR3 sequence is CASTLGLSPSGANVLTF. The DNA of the CDR3 is TGTGCCAGCACCCTCGGACTCTCGCCCTCTGGGGCCAACGTCCTGACTTTC.

The genes are TRBV5-1 and TRBJ2-5; D is possibly TRBD2 (5 bases). Deletions cut 0 bases from V and 7 bases from J, with 16 bases between. The V gene's germline CDR1 is SGHRS and CDR2 YFSETQ. The CDR3 totals 15 residues. CDR3 in amino acids: CASSLAAGVSGTQYF. CDR3 sequence (DNA): TGCGCCAGCAGCTTGGCCGCCGGGGTCTCGGGGACCCAGTACTTC.

The chain uses TRBV7-9 and TRBJ2-6, with D possibly matching TRBD1 (6 bases). CDR3 length: 15 amino acids. The V end was cut by 6 bases, the J end by 3 bases, with 12 bases between. Germline lookup yields CDR1 SEHNR and CDR2 FQNEAQ (reference sequence). CDR3 DNA: TGTGCCAGCAGGCGACCAGGGGTTGGGGCCAACGTCCTGACTTTC. Protein sequence: CASRRPGVGANVLTF.

In its sample, this clone is medium-sized. The chain employs TRBV7-6 and TRBJ2-1, with 8 bases identical to TRBD2. This CDR3 has 16 residues. Germline V gene sequence: CDR1 SGHVS, CDR2 FNYEAQ. The V segment lost 1 base and the J segment 8 bases; nucleotides outside the gene matches: 10. CDR3 nucleotides: TGTGCCAGCAGCTTAGGAGCGGGGGAGCCTCGGGATGAGCAGTTCTTC. Its translation: CASSLGAGEPRDEQFF. Using reference TRBV7-6 and TRBJ2-1 for the parts outside the CDR3, the full variable domain is GAGVSQSPRYKVTKRGQDVALRCDPISGHVSLYWYRQALGQGPEFLTYFNYEAQQDKSGLPNDRFSAERPEGSISTLTIQRTEQRDSAMYRCASSLGAGEPRDEQFFGPGTRLTVL.

V usage is TRBV6-1 and J usage is TRBJ2-5; D perhaps matches TRBD2 (6 bases). The DNA end favors TRBJ2-7, so the J call may be wrong. The CDR3 contains 13 residues. Per the germline V gene, CDR1 is MNHNS and CDR2 is SASEGT. Written as DNA, the CDR3 is TGTGCCAGCAGTGAAGGGGGGGAGTACGAGCAGTACTTC. It is translated as CASSEGGEYEQYF.

The rearrangement joins TRBV5-1 to TRBJ2-7; 8 bases are shared with TRBD1. The CDR3 is 15 residues long. Germline trimming cut 1 base from V and 3 bases from J; bases unmatched to any gene: 6. CDR1 is SGHRS and CDR2 is YFSETQ in the germline V gene. This CDR3 reads CASSLTAGGGYEQYF. CDR3 coding DNA: TGCGCCAGCAGCTTGACGGCAGGGGGCGGCTACGAGCAGTACTTC. The complete variable domain, with remaining parts taken from reference TRBV5-1 and TRBJ2-7, reads KAGVTQTPRYLIKTRGQQVTLSCSPISGHRSVSWYQQTPGQGLQFLFEYFSETQRNKGNFPGRFSGRQFSNSRSEMNVSTLELGDSALYLCASSLTAGGGYEQYFGPGTRLTVT.

CDR3 sequence reads: CASSLGLAVYEQYF. In DNA, the CDR3 is TGCGCCAGCAGCTTGGGTCTAGCGGTCTACGAGCAGTACTTC. V and J are TRBV5-1 and TRBJ2-7, with 7 positions matching TRBD2. The ends lost 0 bases at V and 3 bases at J; junction bases unmatched: 3. Germline V gene lookup returns CDR1 SGHRS and CDR2 YFSETQ. The CDR3 consists of 14 residues.

This chain links TRBV7-6 with TRBJ1-3; 7 bases match TRBD1. The CDR3 loop spans 15 amino acids. The trim removed 6 bases at V and 0 bases at J, leaving 5 bases unmatched. Per germline, CDR1 SGHVS and CDR2 FNYEAQ. CDR3 DNA: TGTGCCAGCAGAATGAAGGGGGCCTCTGGAAACACCATATATTTT. This gives the protein CASRMKGASGNTIYF.